This T cell receptor beta chain is drawn from a study of blood T cell repertoires in COVID-19. Study-level information: From T cells, B-cell-depleted T cells, or PBMCs came the material, which was cDNA or gDNA.

In the authors' workflow: Counts of nucleated cells, estimated from reference gene primer amplification, were obtained. TCRdb keeps only in-frame clones here, not all; method: immunoSEQ multiplex PCR. V and J calls and clone size follow that table, whereas D and trimming were derived from the DNA. Of about 220,000 clones detected, 88% appear once; the ten largest clones hold approximately 14%. Adults between roughly 18 and 90 years of age took part from more than 20 US areas. Participants' own reports of clinical history determined their cohort assignment. With 5 bases clipped from V and 5 bases from J, the junction kept 12 bases outside the gene matches. The germline V gene encodes CDR1 SGHVS and CDR2 FNYEAQ. CDR3 length: 16 residues.

The chain has TRBV7-6 and TRBJ2-5, with 9 bases that match TRBD2. The sample comprised PBMCs or T cells enriched from blood (not recorded which). The clonotype originates from a woman between 45 and 65 years old with acute COVID-19. Written as DNA, the CDR3 is TGTGCCAGCAGCCAAGGTCGGCGGGAGGGCCAGGAGACCCAGTACTTC. Protein sequence: CASSQGRREGQETQYF.